This T cell receptor (beta chain) was recorded in a study of blood T cell repertoires in COVID-19. Study-level background: The study drew acute and convalescent COVID-19 samples from the United States, Italy and Spain.

Here immunoSEQ multiplex PCR was the method, and the copy in TCRdb shows in-frame clones only, minus some. The data show roughly 52,000 clones, with under 90% seen just once and approximately 10% held by the top ten. V shed 7 bases and J 7 bases; nucleotides not matched to a gene: 7. The CDR3 sequence is 12 residues long. From germline, CDR1 is SQVTM and CDR2 ANQGSEA. The rearrangement links TRBV29-1 to TRBJ1-2; 9 positions match TRBD1. The sample taken for sequencing was peripheral blood. This TCR came from a man aged 80 or over with COVID-19, enrolled during active disease. CDR3 region: CSGSTGGSGYTF. The CDR3 DNA reads TGCAGCGGAAGTACAGGGGGCAGTGGCTACACCTTC.